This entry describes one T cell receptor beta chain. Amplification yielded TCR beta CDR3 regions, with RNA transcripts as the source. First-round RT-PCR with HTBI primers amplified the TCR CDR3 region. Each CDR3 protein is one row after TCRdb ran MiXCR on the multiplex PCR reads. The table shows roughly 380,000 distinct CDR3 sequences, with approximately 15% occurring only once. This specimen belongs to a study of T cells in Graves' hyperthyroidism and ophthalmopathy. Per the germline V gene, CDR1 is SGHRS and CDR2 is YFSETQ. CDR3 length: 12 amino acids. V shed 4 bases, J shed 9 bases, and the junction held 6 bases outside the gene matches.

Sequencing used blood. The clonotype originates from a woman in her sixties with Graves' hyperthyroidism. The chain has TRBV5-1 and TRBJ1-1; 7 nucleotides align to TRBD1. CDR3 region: CASSPEGAKAFF. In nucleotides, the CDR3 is TGCGCCAGCAGCCCTGAGGGGGCGAAAGCTTTCTTT.